This T cell receptor (beta chain) is drawn from a study of blood T cell repertoires in COVID-19. The V end lost 1 base, the J end lost 7 bases, and 10 bases lay between the germline ends. The CDR3 is 14 residues long. Germline V CDR1 and CDR2: LGHDT, YNNKEL (reference sequence). This table comes from immunoSEQ multiplex PCR, and its TCRdb copy is limited to in-frame clones, with some not included. The sample contains approximately 110,000 clones, roughly 80% of which appear only once. The V and J genes are TRBV3-1 (or the pseudogene TRBV3-2) and TRBJ1-4; a weak D match, TRBD1 (5 bases). The origin of this receptor is a man in his fifties or sixties with acute or convalescent COVID-19. Sequences were obtained from peripheral blood. For the CDR3, the DNA is TGTGCCAGCAGCCAAGTAAGGGGTGGTGAAAAACTGTTTTTT. It translates to CASSQVRGGEKLFF.